Presented here are 10 T cell receptor beta chains from one specimen sequenced in a study of T cells expressing NK-cell markers. TCRdb reprocessed the 5' RACE reads and reports one entry per CDR3 protein, with no DNA. This table lists some 140,000 distinct CDR3 sequences. Sequenced material: blood T cells: a sorted CD56 or NKG2C T cell subset, CD4+ or CD8+ T cells, or bulk PBMC T cells (not recorded which). The receptors stem from a woman aged 50 to 60 in good health.

This chain links TRBV4-2 with TRBJ1-1. The CDR3 sequence is 14 residues long. CDR1 and CDR2 from the germline V gene are LGHNA and YNFKEQ. The CDR3 reads CASSQAGPNTEAFF.

V and J are TRBV7-3 and TRBJ2-7; without DNA, the TCRdb call of TRBD2 cannot be checked. The germline gives CDR1 SGHTA, CDR2 FQGTGA. This CDR3 is 15 amino acids long. The CDR3 is CASSLSGNPSYEQYF.

The chain has TRBV5-5 and TRBJ2-1; TCRdb designates TRBD2, a call that cannot be tested without DNA. CDR3 length: 20 residues. CDR1 SGHKS and CDR2 YYEKEE come from the germline V gene (reference sequence). CDR3 sequence: CASGPGTSGRATRDYNEQFF.

This chain uses TRBV9 with TRBJ2-5; absent DNA, TCRdb's TRBD2 call cannot be checked. The CDR3 spans 16 residues. In germline, CDR1 is SGDLS, CDR2 YYNGEE. CDR3 in amino acids: CASSKRRGLGRETQYF.

The chain couples TRBV7-2 to TRBJ2-3; without DNA, the TCRdb call of TRBD1 cannot be checked. The CDR3 runs to 15 residues. Germline values: CDR1 SGHTA, CDR2 FQGNSA. The CDR3: CASSLVTGQADTQYF. Filled out from reference TRBV7-2 and TRBJ2-3, the complete variable domain reads GAGVSQSPSNKVTEKGKDVELRCDPISGHTALYWYRQSLGQGLEFLIYFQGNSAPDKSGLPSDRFSAERTGGSVSTLTIQRTQQEDSAVYLCASSLVTGQADTQYFGPGTRLTVL.

The chain links TRBV14 to TRBJ2-2; TCRdb reports TRBD1, a call that lacks DNA to check it against. Germline CDR1 and CDR2: SGHDN and FVKESK. This CDR3 spans 14 amino acids. CDR3: CASSQDWGSGELFF.

The V and J genes are TRBV11-1 and TRBJ2-1; there is no DNA to check the TCRdb D call of TRBD2. Germline loops: CDR1 SGHAT, CDR2 FQDESV (reference sequence). The CDR3 extends over 16 amino acids. The CDR3 region is CASSLWLAAEGNEQFF.

The V call is TRBV14, the J call TRBJ2-3; the TCRdb call, TRBD1, lacks DNA for checking. The germline CDR1 and CDR2 sequences are SGHDN and FVKESK. This CDR3 comprises 17 residues. CDR3 sequence: CASSQELEPWKGDTQYF.

The V and J genes are TRBV24-1 and TRBJ2-3; TCRdb reports TRBD2, a call that lacks DNA to check it against. This CDR3 spans 13 amino acids. Germline CDR1 is KGHDR and CDR2 is SFDVKD. CDR3 residues: CATAGSSTDTQYF.

CDR3 residues: CASSQVLLAGVYEQYF. The chain has TRBV4-1 and TRBJ2-7; the D call of TRBD1 rests on TCRdb alone, since no DNA is present to check it. The CDR3 length is 16 residues. CDR1 is MGHRA and CDR2 is YSYEKL in the germline V gene.